The present TCR beta chain was sequenced within a study of CD8 T cells in ankylosing spondylitis (dated by TCRdb to about 2017). With regard to the full study: T cell receptor beta repertoires were profiled in healthy donors and ankylosing spondylitis patients so that disease-linked TCR variants could be found. The full study cohort was made up of about 24 ankylosing spondylitis patients and fewer than 120 healthy donors. Samples of peripheral blood were taken, and for ankylosing spondylitis patients, synovial fluid was collected as well. The paper's findings and limits, for the study overall: Some motif variants were previously reported in synovial fluid and blood of reactive arthritis patients, suggesting common disease-initiation mechanisms. A CD8+ phenotype was shown by the disease-linked clones, which were found at relatively low frequencies in peripheral blood. The disease-linked clones were reported as significantly enriched in matched synovial fluid samples from ankylosing spondylitis patients. Blood from ankylosing spondylitis patients appeared to be characterized by a TCR beta motif composed of under 10 highly homologous amino acid variants.

In this sample, this clonotype turned up a few times. The clone's antigen remains unknown. No clone much larger than this one lies a single base away; base qualities are absent. The CDR3, from cysteine to phenylalanine, totals 12 residues. Solely the CDR3 DNA is kept, with 36 bases framed from the first base. V gives up 5 bases and J gives up 5 bases, and the segment between their germline ends measures 12 bases. In the germline V gene, CDR1 corresponds to SQVTM and CDR2 to ANQGSEA. Instrument on record: Illumina HiSeq 2500. Quantitative 5'-RACE with molecular barcodes was the method used to prepare the TCR beta libraries. The original methods were these. To identify disease-linked TCR variants, a new computational method was used, one built on a probabilistic model of VDJ rearrangement. TCRdb itself trimmed the public reads at Q25 with fastp, ran MiXCR and retained productive beta chains. Rows are unified per CDR3 protein, each entry keeping the most common DNA and genes. The V and J calls and clone size are TCRdb's, not the authors'. The sample has under 400,000 distinct CDR3 sequences on record, around 10% of them singletons. The ten top clones hold roughly 9% of the sample.

The receptor was isolated from a female donor with ankylosing spondylitis or in good health (not recorded which). The chain employs TRBV29-1 and TRBJ1-2; a tentative D match to TRBD1 spans 5 bases. The sequenced sample consisted of blood, either unsorted or a sorted T cell fraction (not recorded which). The DNA is as follows: TGCAGCGTTCGGGGGGAGGGGTATGGCTACACCTTC. This yields the protein CSVRGEGYGYTF.